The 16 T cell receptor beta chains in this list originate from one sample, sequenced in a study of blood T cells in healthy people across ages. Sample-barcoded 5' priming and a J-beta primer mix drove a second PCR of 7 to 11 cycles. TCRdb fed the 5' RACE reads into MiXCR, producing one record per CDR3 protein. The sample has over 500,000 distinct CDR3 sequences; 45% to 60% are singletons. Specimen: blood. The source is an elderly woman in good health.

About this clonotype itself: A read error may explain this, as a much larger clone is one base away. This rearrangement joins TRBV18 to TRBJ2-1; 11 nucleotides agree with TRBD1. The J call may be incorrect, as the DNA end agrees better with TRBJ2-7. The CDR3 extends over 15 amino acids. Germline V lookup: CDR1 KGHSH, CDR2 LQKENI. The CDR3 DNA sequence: TGTGCCAGCTCACCGGGACAGGGGGTTTACAATGAGCAGTACTTC. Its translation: CASSPGQGVYNEQYF.

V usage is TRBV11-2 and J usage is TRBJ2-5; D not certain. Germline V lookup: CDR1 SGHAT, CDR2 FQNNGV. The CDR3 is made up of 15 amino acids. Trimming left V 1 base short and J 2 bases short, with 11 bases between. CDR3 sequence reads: CASSLGGTIQETQYF. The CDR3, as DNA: TGTGCCAGCAGCTTAGGCGGTACGATACAAGAGACCCAGTACTTC.

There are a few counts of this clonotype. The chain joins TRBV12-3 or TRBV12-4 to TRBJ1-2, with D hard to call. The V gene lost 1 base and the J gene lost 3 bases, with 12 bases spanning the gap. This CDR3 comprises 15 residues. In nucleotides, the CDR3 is TGTGCCAGCAGTTTAGACCTCGAAACGGACTATGGCTACACCTTC. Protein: CASSLDLETDYGYTF.

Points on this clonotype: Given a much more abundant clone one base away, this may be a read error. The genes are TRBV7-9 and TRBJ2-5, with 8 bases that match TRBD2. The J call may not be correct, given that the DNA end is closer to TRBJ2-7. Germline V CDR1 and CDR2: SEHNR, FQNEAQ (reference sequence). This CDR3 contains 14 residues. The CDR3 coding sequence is TGTGCCAGCAGCCCGTGGACTAGCTCCGACGAGCAGTACTTC. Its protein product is CASSPWTSSDEQYF.

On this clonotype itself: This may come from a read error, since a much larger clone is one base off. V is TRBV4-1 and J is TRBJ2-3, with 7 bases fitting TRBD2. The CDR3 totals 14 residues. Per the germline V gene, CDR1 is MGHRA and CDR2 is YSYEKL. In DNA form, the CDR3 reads TGCGCCGGCAGCAAGGGAGGGCCTCTAGATACGCAGTATTTT. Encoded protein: CAGSKGGPLDTQYF.

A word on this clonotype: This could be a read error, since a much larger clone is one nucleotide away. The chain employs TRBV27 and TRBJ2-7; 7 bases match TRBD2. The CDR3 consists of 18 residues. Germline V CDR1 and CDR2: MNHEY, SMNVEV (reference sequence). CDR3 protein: CAGSLSVPLGGFGYEQYF. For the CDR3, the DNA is TGTGCCGGCAGTTTATCGGTCCCCTTGGGGGGGTTCGGCTACGAGCAGTACTTC.

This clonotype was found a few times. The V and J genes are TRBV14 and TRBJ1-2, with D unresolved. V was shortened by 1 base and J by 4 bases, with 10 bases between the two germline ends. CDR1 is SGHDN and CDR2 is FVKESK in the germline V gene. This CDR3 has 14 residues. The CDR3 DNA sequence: TGTGCCAGCAGCCAAGTAATGAGCGGCTATGGCTACACCTTC. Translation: CASSQVMSGYGYTF. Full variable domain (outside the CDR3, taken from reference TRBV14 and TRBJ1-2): EAGVTQFPSHSVIEKGQTVTLRCDPISGHDNLYWYRRVMGKEIKFLLHFVKESKQDESGMPNNRFLAERTGGTYSTLKVQPAELEDSGVYFCASSQVMSGYGYTFGSGTRLTVV.

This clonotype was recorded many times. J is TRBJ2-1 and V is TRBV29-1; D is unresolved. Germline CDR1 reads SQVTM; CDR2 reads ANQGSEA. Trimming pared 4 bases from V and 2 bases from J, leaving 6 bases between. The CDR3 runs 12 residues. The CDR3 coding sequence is TGCAGCGTTGCCCCCGCCTACAATGAGCAGTTCTTC. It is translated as CSVAPAYNEQFF.

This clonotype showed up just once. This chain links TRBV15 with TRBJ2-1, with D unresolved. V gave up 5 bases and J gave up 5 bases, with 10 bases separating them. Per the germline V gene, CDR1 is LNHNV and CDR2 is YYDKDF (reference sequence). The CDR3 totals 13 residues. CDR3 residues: CATSASVNNEQFF. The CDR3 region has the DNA TGTGCCACCAGCGCGTCGGTAAACAATGAGCAGTTCTTC.

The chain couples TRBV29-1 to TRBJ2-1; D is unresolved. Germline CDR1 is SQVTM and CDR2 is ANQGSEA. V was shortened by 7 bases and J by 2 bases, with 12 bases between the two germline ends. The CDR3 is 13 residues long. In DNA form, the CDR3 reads TGCAGCGCCGGACCGACGACCTACAATGAGCAGTTCTTC. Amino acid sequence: CSAGPTTYNEQFF.

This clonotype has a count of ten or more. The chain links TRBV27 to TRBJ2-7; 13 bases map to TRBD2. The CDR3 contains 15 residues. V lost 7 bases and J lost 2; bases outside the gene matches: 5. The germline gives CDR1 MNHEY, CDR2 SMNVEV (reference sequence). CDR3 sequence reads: CASIEGLAGAYEQYF. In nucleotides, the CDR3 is TGTGCCAGCATTGAAGGACTAGCGGGAGCCTACGAGCAGTACTTC.

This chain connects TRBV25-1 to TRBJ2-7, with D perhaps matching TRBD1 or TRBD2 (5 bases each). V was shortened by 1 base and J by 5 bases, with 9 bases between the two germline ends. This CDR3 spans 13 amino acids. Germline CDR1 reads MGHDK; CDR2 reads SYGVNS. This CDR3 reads CASSELGVHEQYF. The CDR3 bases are TGTGCCAGCAGTGAATTGGGGGTCCACGAGCAGTACTTC.

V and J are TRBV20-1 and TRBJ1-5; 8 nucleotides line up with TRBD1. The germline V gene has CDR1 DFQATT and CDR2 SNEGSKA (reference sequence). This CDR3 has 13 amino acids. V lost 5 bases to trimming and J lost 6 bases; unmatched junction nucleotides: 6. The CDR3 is CSAQTGVGQPQHF. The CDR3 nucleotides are TGCAGTGCTCAGACAGGGGTGGGTCAGCCCCAGCATTTT.

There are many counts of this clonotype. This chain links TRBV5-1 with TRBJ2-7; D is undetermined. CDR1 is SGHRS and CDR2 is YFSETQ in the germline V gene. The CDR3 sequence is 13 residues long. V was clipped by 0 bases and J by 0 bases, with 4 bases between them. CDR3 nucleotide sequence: TGCGCCAGCAGCTTGGGGGTCTCCTACGAGCAGTACTTC. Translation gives CASSLGVSYEQYF.

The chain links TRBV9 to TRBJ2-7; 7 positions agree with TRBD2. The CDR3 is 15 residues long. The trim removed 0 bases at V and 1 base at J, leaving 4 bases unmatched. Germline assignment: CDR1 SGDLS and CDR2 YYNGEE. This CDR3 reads CASSVGGGYSYEQYF. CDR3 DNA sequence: TGTGCCAGCAGCGTAGGCGGGGGTTATTCCTACGAGCAGTACTTC.

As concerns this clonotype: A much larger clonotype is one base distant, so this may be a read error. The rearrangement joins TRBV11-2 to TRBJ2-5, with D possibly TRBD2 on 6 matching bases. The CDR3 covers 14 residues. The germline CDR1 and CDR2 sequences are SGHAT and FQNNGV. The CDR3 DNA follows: TGTGTCAGCAGCTTTGAAACGGGGAGGAAGACCCAGTACTTC. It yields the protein CVSSFETGRKTQYF.